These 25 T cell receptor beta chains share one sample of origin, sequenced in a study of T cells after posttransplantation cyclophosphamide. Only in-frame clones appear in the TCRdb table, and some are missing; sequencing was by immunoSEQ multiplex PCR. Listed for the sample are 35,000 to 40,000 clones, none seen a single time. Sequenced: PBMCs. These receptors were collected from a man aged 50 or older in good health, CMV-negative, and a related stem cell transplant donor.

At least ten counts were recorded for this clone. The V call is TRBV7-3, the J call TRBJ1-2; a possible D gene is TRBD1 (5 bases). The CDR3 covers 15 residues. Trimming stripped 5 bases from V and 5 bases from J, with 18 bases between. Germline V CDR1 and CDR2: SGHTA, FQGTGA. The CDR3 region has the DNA TGTGCCAGCAGCCCCGGGGTAGGGGAGGGTTATGGCTACACCTTC. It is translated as CASSPGVGEGYGYTF.

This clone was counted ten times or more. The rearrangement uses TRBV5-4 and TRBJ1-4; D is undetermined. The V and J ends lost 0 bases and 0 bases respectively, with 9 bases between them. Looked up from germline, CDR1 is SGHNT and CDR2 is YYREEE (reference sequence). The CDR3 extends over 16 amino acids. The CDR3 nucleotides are TGTGCCAGCAGCTTGGGTCTTAGCTCAACTAATGAAAAACTGTTTTTT. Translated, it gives CASSLGLSSTNEKLFF. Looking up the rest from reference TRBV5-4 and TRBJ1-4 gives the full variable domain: ETGVTQSPTHLIKTRGQQVTLRCSSQSGHNTVSWYQQALGQGPQFIFQYYREEENGRGNFPPRFSGLQFPNYSSELNVNALELDDSALYLCASSLGLSSTNEKLFFGSGTQLSVL.

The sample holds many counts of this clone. For the CDR3, the DNA is TGTGCCAGCAGTTACGGGAGGGACAGGCAAGAGACCCAGTACTTC. It specifies CASSYGRDRQETQYF. This chain links TRBV6-5 with TRBJ2-5, with D possibly TRBD1 on 8 matching bases. The CDR3 runs to 15 residues. The germline V and J ends were trimmed by 2 bases and 2 bases, with 12 bases remaining between them. Germline CDR1 and CDR2: MNHEY and SVGAGI.

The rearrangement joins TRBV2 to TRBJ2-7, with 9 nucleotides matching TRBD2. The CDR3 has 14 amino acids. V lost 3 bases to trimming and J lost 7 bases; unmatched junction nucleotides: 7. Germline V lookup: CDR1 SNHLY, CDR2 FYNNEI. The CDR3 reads CASSEMLAGLEQYF. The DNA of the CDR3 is TGTGCCAGCAGTGAGATGCTAGCGGGGCTAGAGCAGTACTTC.

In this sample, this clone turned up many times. The CDR3 loop is CASSPGGVSSYEQYF. In DNA, the CDR3 is TGCGCCAGCAGTCCAGGCGGGGTGAGCTCCTACGAGCAGTACTTC. The chain joins TRBV5-1 to TRBJ2-7; D possibly corresponds to TRBD2 (6 bases). This CDR3 spans 15 amino acids. Trimming left V 5 bases short and J 0 bases short, with 15 bases between. The germline V gene encodes CDR1 SGHRS and CDR2 YFSETQ.

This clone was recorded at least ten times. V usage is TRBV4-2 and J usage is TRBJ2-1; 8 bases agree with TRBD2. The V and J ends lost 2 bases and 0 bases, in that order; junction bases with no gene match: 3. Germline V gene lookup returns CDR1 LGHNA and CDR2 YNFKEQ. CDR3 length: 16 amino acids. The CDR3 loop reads CASSQSGRSSYNEQFF. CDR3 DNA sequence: TGTGCCAGCAGCCAAAGCGGGAGAAGCTCCTACAATGAGCAGTTCTTC.

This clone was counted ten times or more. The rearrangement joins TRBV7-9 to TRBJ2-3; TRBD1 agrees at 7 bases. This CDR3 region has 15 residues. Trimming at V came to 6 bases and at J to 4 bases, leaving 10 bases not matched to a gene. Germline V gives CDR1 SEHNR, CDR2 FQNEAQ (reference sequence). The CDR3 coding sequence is TGTGCCAGCAGTACCCGGGACAGACGCTCAGATACGCAGTATTTT. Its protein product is CASSTRDRRSDTQYF.

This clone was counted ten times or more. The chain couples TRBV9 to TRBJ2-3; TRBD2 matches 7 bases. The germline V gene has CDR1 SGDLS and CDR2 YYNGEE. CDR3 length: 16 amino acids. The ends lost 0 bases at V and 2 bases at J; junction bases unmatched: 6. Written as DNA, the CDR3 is TGTGCCAGCAGCGTAGATGGCGGGGGATCCACAGATACGCAGTATTTT. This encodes CASSVDGGGSTDTQYF. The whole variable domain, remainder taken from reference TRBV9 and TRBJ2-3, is DSGVTQTPKHLITATGQRVTLRCSPRSGDLSVYWYQQSLDQGLQFLIQYYNGEERAKGNILERFSAQQFPDLHSELNLSSLELGDSALYFCASSVDGGGSTDTQYFGPGTRLTVL.

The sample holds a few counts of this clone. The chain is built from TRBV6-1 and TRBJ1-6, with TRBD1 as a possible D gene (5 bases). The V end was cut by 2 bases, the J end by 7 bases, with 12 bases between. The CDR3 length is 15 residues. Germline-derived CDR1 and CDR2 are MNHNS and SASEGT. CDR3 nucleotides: TGTGCCAGCAGTGAATTCCGGGGGTTGAATTCACCCCTCCACTTT. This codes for CASSEFRGLNSPLHF.

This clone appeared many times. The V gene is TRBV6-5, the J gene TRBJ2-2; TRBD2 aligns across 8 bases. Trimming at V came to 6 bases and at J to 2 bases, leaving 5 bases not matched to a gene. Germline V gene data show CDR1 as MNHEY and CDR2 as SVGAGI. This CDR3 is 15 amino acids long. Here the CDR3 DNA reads TGTGCCAGCAGGGCAGCGGGAGCCAACACCGGGGAGCTGTTTTTT. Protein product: CASRAAGANTGELFF.

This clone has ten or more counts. The CDR3 DNA reads TGTGCCAGTAGTTGGGACAGGGCTTCCAATCAGCCCCAGCATTTT. Translated, it gives CASSWDRASNQPQHF. The chain couples TRBV19 to TRBJ1-5, with TRBD1 matching over 9 bases. Germline V gives CDR1 LNHDA, CDR2 SQIVND (reference sequence). The CDR3 is made up of 15 amino acids. The V and J ends lost 5 bases and 3 bases, in that order; junction bases with no gene match: 5.

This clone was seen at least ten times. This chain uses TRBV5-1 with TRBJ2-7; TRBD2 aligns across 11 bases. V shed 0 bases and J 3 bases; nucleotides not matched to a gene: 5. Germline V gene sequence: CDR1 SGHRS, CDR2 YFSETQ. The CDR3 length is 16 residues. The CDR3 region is CASSLVFGTSGYEQYF. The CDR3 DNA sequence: TGCGCCAGCAGCTTGGTATTCGGGACTAGCGGCTACGAGCAGTACTTC.

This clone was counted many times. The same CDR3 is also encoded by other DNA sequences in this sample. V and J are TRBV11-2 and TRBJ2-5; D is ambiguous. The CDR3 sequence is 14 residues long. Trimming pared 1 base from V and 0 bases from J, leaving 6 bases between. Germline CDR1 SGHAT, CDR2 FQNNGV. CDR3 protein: CASSLVLDQETQYF. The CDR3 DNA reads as TGTGCCAGCAGCTTAGTGCTAGACCAAGAGACCCAGTACTTC.

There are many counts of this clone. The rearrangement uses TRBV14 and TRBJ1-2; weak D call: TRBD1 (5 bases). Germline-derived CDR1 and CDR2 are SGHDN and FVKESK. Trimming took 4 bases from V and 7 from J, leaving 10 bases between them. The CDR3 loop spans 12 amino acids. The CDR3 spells CASSLKGIGYTF. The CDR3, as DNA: TGTGCCAGCAGCCTTAAGGGGATTGGCTACACCTTC.

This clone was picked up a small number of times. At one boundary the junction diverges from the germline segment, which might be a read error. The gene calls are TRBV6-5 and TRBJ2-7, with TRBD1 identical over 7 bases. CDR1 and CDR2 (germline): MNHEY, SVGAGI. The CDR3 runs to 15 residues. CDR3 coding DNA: TGTGCCAGCAGTTCTTGGGCAGGGGGAAAGGAAGAGCGGTACTTC. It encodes CASSSWAGGKEERYF.

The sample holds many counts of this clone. The CDR3 region has the DNA TGCGCCAGCAGCTCACTACAGGAATCGGATAATTCACCCCTCCACTTT. As protein: CASSSLQESDNSPLHF. This chain connects TRBV5-1 to TRBJ1-6; possible D gene TRBD1, 5 bases. The V gene's germline CDR1 is SGHRS and CDR2 YFSETQ. This CDR3 has 16 amino acids. V lost 3 bases and J 5 bases, leaving 15 bases between the germline ends.

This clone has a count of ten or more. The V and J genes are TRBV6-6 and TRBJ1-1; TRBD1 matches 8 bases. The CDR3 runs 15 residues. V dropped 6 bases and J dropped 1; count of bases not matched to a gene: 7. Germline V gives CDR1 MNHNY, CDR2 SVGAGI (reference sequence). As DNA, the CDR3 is TGTGCCAGCAGCCGGGACAGGAGGGAGAACACTGAAGCTTTCTTT. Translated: CASSRDRRENTEAFF.

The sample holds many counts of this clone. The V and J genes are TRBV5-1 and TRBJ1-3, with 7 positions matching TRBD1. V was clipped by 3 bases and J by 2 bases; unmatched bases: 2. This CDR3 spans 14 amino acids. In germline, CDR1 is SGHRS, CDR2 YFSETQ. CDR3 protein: CASSSDRAGNTIYF. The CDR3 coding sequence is TGCGCCAGCAGCTCTGACAGGGCTGGAAACACCATATATTTT. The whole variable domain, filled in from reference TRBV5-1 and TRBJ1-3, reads KAGVTQTPRYLIKTRGQQVTLSCSPISGHRSVSWYQQTPGQGLQFLFEYFSETQRNKGNFPGRFSGRQFSNSRSEMNVSTLELGDSALYLCASSSDRAGNTIYFGEGSWLTVV.

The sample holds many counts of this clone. CDR3 in amino acids: CASPRGYTDTQYF. Here the CDR3 DNA reads TGCGCCAGCCCACGCGGGTATACCGATACGCAGTATTTT. The V gene is TRBV10-1, the J gene TRBJ2-3; possibly TRBD2 for D (5 bases). The CDR3 has 13 amino acids. The V and J ends lost 8 bases and 6 bases respectively, with 15 bases between them. Germline V gene data show CDR1 as WNHNN and CDR2 as SYGVQD (reference sequence).

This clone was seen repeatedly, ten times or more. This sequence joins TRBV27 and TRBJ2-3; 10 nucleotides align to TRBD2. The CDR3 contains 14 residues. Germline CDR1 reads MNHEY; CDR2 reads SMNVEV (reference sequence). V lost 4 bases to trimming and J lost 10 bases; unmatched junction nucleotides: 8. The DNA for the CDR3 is TGTGCCAGCAGTTCAACGCCCCTAGCGGGGGCGCAGTATTTT. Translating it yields CASSSTPLAGAQYF.

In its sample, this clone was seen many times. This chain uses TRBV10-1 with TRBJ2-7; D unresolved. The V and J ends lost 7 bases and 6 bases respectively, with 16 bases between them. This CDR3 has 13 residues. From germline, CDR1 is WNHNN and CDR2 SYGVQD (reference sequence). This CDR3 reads CASKKSGSSEQYF. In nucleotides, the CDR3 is TGCGCCAGCAAGAAGTCAGGATCGAGCGAGCAGTACTTC.

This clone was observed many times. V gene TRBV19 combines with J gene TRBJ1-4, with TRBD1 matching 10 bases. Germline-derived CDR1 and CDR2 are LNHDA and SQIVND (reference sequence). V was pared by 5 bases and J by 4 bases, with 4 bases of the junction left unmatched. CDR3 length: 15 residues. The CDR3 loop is CASSSRTGGNEKLFF. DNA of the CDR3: TGTGCCAGTAGTTCACGGACAGGGGGTAATGAAAAACTGTTTTTT. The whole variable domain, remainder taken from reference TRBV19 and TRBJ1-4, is DGGITQSPKYLFRKEGQNVTLSCEQNLNHDAMYWYRQDPGQGLRLIYYSQIVNDFQKGDIAEGYSVSREKKESFPLTVTSAQKNPTAFYLCASSSRTGGNEKLFFGSGTQLSVL.

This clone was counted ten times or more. The CDR3 sequence: CASSLLGGSEQYF. The CDR3 DNA reads as TGTGCCAGCAGCCTCTTAGGGGGCTCCGAGCAGTACTTC. The V call is TRBV5-5, the J call TRBJ2-7; 7 positions match TRBD1. Germline CDR1 and CDR2: SGHKS and YYEKEE (reference sequence). V shed 4 bases and J 6 bases; nucleotides not matched to a gene: 7. The CDR3 covers 13 residues.

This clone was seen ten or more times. In DNA, the CDR3 is TGTGCCAGCTCCCCCGGACTAGCGGGAGATAGGAATGAGCAGTTCTTC. Amino acids: CASSPGLAGDRNEQFF. The chain has TRBV18 and TRBJ2-1; 13 bases are shared with TRBD2. The trim removed 6 bases at V and 7 bases at J, leaving 9 bases unmatched. Germline loops: CDR1 KGHSH, CDR2 LQKENI. The CDR3 runs 16 residues.

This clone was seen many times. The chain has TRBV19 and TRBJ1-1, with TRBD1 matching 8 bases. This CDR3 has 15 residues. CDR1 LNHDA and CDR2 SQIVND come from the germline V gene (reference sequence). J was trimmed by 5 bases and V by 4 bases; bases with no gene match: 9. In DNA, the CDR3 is TGTGCCAGTAGTAGTCGTGGACAGGGTGGGACTGAAGCTTTCTTT. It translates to CASSSRGQGGTEAFF.